This T cell receptor (beta chain) was documented in a study of blood T cell repertoires in COVID-19. The J segment lost 8 bases and the V segment lost 0 bases, leaving 9 bases of the junction unmatched. Germline V CDR1 and CDR2: SGHRS, YFSETQ. The CDR3 length is 16 residues. Method: immunoSEQ multiplex PCR; TCRdb's copy keeps in-frame clones and lacks some. The sample contains under 200,000 clones, 65% to 90% of which appear only once. This clonotype was obtained from a woman aged 60-75 years with acute COVID-19. Source material: PBMCs or T cells enriched from blood (not recorded which). The J gene is TRBJ2-2, the V gene TRBV5-1; 8 bases are shared with TRBD1. This CDR3 reads CASSLASGQAGGELFF. For the CDR3, the DNA is TGCGCCAGCAGCTTGGCCTCGGGACAGGCTGGGGGGGAGCTGTTTTTT.